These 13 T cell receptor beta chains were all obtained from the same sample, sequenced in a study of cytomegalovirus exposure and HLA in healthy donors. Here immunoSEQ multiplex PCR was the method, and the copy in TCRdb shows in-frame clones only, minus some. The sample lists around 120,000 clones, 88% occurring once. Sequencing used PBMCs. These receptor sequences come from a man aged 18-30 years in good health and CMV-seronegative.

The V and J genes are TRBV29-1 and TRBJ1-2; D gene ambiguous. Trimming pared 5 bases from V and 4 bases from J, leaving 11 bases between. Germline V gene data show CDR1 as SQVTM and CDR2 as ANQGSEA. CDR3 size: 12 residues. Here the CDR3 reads CSVRVGSYGYTF. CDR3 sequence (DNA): TGCAGCGTTCGAGTGGGGAGCTATGGCTACACCTTC.

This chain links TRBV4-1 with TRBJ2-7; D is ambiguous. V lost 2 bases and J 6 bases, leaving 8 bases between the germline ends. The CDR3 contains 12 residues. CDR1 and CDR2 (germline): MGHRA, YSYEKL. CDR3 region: CASSQLFSEQYF. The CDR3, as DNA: TGCGCCAGCAGCCAACTTTTTTCCGAGCAGTACTTC.

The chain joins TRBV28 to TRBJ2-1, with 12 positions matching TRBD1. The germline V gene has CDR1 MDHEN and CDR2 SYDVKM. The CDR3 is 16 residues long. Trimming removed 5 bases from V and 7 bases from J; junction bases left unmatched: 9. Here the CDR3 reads CASSRTWDRGRNEQFF. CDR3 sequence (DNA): TGTGCCAGCAGTCGCACTTGGGACAGGGGGCGTAATGAGCAGTTCTTC.

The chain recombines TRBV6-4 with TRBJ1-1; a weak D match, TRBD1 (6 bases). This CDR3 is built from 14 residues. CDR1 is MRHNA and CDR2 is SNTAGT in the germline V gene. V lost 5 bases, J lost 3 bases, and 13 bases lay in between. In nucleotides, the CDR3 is TGTGCCAGCAGTCTATTACCAGGGGACACTGAAGCTTTCTTT. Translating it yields CASSLLPGDTEAFF.

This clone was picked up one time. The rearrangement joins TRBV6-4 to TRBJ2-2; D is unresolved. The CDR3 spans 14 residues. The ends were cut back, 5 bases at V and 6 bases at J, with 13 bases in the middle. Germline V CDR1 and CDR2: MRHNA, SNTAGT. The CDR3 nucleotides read TGTGCCAGCAGTCTGTCCTTTGTAGCCGGGGAGCTGTTTTTT. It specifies CASSLSFVAGELFF.

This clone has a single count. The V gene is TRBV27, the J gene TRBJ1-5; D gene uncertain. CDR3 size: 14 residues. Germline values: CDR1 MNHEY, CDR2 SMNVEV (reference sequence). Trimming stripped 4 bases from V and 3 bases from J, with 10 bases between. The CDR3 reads CASSSLSSNQPQHF. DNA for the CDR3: TGTGCCAGCAGTTCTCTCTCGTCCAATCAGCCCCAGCATTTT.

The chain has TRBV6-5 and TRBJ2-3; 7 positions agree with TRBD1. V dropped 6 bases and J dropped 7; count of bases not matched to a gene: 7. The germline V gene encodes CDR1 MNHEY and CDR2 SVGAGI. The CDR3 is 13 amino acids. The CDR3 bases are TGTGCCAGCAGACCACAGGGGCGGAATACGCAGTATTTT. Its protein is CASRPQGRNTQYF.

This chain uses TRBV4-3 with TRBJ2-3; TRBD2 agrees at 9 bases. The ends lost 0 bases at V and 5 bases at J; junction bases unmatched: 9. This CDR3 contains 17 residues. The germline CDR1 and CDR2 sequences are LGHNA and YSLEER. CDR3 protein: CASSQDRSSGAGDTQYF. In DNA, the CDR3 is TGCGCCAGCAGCCAAGATCGATCTAGCGGGGCGGGAGATACGCAGTATTTT.

Here the CDR3 DNA reads TGTGCCAGCTCCCGTACGGGGGGCGTCGACTATGGCTACACCTTC. Translating it yields CASSRTGGVDYGYTF. The genes are TRBV18 and TRBJ1-2; D may be TRBD1 (6 bases). CDR1 KGHSH and CDR2 LQKENI come from the germline V gene. V shed 6 bases and J shed 3 bases, with 17 bases lying between them. The CDR3 is 15 residues long.

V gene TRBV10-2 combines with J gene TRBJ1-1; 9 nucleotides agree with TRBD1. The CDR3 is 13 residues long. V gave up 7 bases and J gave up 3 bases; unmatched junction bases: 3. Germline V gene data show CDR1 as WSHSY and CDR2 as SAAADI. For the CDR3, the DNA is TGCGCCAGCATACGACAGGGGGACACTGAAGCTTTCTTT. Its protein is CASIRQGDTEAFF.

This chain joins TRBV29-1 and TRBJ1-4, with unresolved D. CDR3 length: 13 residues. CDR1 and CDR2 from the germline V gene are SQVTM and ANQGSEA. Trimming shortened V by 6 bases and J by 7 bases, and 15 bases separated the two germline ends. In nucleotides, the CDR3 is TGCAGCGTCCAGAGGGTAGTTGGTGAAAAACTGTTTTTT. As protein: CSVQRVVGEKLFF.

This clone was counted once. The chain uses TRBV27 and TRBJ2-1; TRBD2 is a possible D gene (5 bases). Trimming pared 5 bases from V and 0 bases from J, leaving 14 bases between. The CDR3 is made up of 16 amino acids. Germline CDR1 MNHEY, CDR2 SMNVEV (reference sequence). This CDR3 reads CASSDAPGSSYNEQFF. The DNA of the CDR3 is TGTGCCAGCAGTGATGCTCCGGGGAGCTCCTACAATGAGCAGTTCTTC.

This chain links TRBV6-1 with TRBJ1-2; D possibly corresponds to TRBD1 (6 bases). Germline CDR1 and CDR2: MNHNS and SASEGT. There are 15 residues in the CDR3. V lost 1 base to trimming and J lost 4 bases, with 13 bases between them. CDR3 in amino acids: CASSEGPRTVYGYTF. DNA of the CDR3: TGTGCCAGCAGTGAAGGCCCCCGGACAGTCTATGGCTACACCTTC.